This T cell receptor (beta chain) comes out of a study of blood T cells in healthy people across ages. CDR3 length equals 16 residues. The trim removed 1 base at V and 1 base at J, leaving 4 bases unmatched. A sample-barcoded 5' primer and a J-beta primer mix were used in a second PCR of roughly 7 to 11 cycles. TCRdb analysed the 5' RACE reads with MiXCR anew, one entry per CDR3 protein. The table includes approximately 1,000,000 distinct CDR3 sequences, 35% to 45% detected once. The receptor's source is a man aged 18 to 29 in good health. The specimen sequenced was blood. This chain links TRBV12-3 or TRBV12-4 with TRBJ2-3; 8 bases map to TRBD2. This chain's CDR3 is CASSLVAGLGTDTQYF. Here the CDR3 DNA reads TGTGCCAGCAGTTTAGTAGCGGGGCTTGGCACAGATACGCAGTATTTT.